This passage covers 11 T cell receptor beta chains from one sample sequenced in a study of blood T cells in healthy people across ages. Primers used in a second PCR of roughly 6 to 11 cycles were a sample-barcoded 5' primer and a J-beta primer mix. MiXCR, run by TCRdb on the 5' RACE reads, gives a single entry per CDR3 protein. The sample has 450,000 to 700,000 distinct CDR3 sequences, 27% seen once. The sequencing sample was made of blood. These receptors were obtained from an older woman in good health.

This clonotype was counted at least ten times. The J gene is TRBJ2-5, the V gene TRBV7-2; no clear D. Per the germline V gene, CDR1 is SGHTA and CDR2 is FQGNSA. V was pared by 3 bases and J by 5 bases, with 4 bases between. The CDR3 runs 11 residues. In DNA, the CDR3 is TGTGCCAGCAGCTTGATCGAGACCCAGTACTTC. The encoded protein is CASSLIETQYF.

This clonotype was found a few times. The junction departs from the called germline gene at one end, perhaps through a read error. The chain employs TRBV7-7 and TRBJ1-4, with 10 bases matching TRBD1. The CDR3 spans 14 residues. In germline, CDR1 is SSHAT, CDR2 FNYEAQ (reference sequence). CDR3 DNA: TGTGCTAGCAGCTTAGGACAGGGGGTTGAAAAACTGCTTTTT. Translating gives CASSLGQGVEKLLF.

This chain connects TRBV5-1 to TRBJ2-1, with D possibly being TRBD1 (5 bases). The CDR3 is made up of 15 amino acids. CDR1 and CDR2 (germline): SGHRS, YFSETQ. The germline V and J ends were trimmed by 6 bases and 1 base, with 14 bases remaining between them. As DNA, the CDR3 is TGCGCCAGCACCCCCGCAGCAGGGTCCTACAATGAGCAGTTCTTC. This codes for CASTPAAGSYNEQFF.

This clonotype was detected a few times. The genes are TRBV20-1 and TRBJ1-1; D unresolved. Trimming took off 1 base at V and 3 bases at J, with 9 bases between the two ends. This CDR3 contains 13 residues. Germline V gene lookup returns CDR1 DFQATT and CDR2 SNEGSKA (reference sequence). CDR3 in amino acids: CSARGVRDTEAFF. The CDR3 bases are TGCAGTGCTAGAGGGGTAAGAGACACTGAAGCTTTCTTT.

The DNA for the CDR3 is TGTGCTAGTGGGCGGACAGGGACGGAGACCCAGTACTTC. Protein sequence: CASGRTGTETQYF. The chain uses TRBV12-5 and TRBJ2-5; the match to TRBD1 covers 8 bases. Germline CDR1 LGHNT, CDR2 FRNRAP. Losses at the gene ends were 6 bases for V and 5 bases for J; bases not matched to a gene: 5. CDR3 length equals 13 residues.

This chain links TRBV3-1 with TRBJ2-5, with TRBD2 as a possible D gene (6 bases). The tail of the sequence fits TRBJ2-1 better, so the J call may be wrong. The CDR3 covers 12 residues. Germline V gene sequence: CDR1 LGHDT, CDR2 YNNKEL (reference sequence). DNA of the CDR3: TGTGCCGGTCGGGGGAGGTACAATGAGCAGTTCTTC. Translating gives CAGRGRYNEQFF.

This clonotype was detected many times. The chain is built from TRBV4-3 and TRBJ2-1; D uncertain. The tail of the sequence fits TRBJ2-7 better, so the J call may be wrong. Germline CDR1 is LGHNA and CDR2 is YSLEER. This CDR3 is 13 amino acids long. CDR3 residues: CASSQEPGSEQYF. For the CDR3, the DNA is TGCGCCAGCAGCCAAGAGCCCGGCTCCGAGCAGTACTTC.

This clonotype was recorded once. The chain links TRBV30 to TRBJ2-7; 7 nucleotides agree with TRBD2. The CDR3 runs 13 residues. V dropped 0 bases and J dropped 2; count of bases not matched to a gene: 1. The V gene's germline CDR1 is GTSNPN and CDR2 SVGIG (reference sequence). CDR3 protein: CAWSVAGAYEQYF. CDR3 nucleotides: TGTGCCTGGAGTGTCGCGGGGGCCTACGAGCAGTACTTC.

This clonotype was detected only a few times. The chain carries TRBV29-1 and TRBJ2-5, with D possibly TRBD2 on 6 matching bases. V lost 8 bases and J lost 2, with 12 bases in between. Germline V gives CDR1 SQVTM, CDR2 ANQGSEA. The CDR3 has 12 residues. In nucleotides, the CDR3 is TGCAGCATGGGGGGTGGTCAAGAGACCCAGTACTTC. Residues: CSMGGGQETQYF.

There are a few counts of this clonotype. V and J are TRBV9 and TRBJ1-2, with 10 bases fitting TRBD1. The trim removed 4 bases at V and 4 bases at J, leaving 10 bases unmatched. From germline, CDR1 is SGDLS and CDR2 YYNGEE. The CDR3 has 16 amino acids. The CDR3 DNA reads as TGTGCCAGCAGCCAAGGGGGACAGGGGTTTTTCTATGGCTACACCTTC. It translates to CASSQGGQGFFYGYTF.

This clonotype was counted a few times. The chain combines TRBV4-2 with TRBJ2-7; 7 nucleotides match TRBD1. The V gene's germline CDR1 is LGHNA and CDR2 YNFKEQ. V lost 6 bases to trimming and J lost 0 bases; unmatched junction nucleotides: 11. This CDR3 contains 16 residues. The CDR3 DNA is TGTGCCAGCAGTCGGGTCACAACAGGGGACTCCTACGAGCAGTACTTC. Translated: CASSRVTTGDSYEQYF.